This TCR beta chain was observed in a study of blood T cell repertoires in COVID-19. Study-level information: Both acute and convalescent COVID-19 samples were obtained from the United States, Italy and Spain.

Generated by immunoSEQ multiplex PCR, the TCRdb table keeps only in-frame clones and is missing some. Among 75,000 to 90,000 clones listed, 80% to 95% were seen once. The sequenced material came from peripheral blood. The TCR sequence derives from a woman in her fifties or sixties in a cohort sampled during active COVID-19.

The CDR3 sequence: CASSHLSGSVADTQYF. The CDR3 coding sequence is TGTGCCAGCAGTCACCTTAGCGGGAGTGTCGCAGATACGCAGTATTTT. V and J are TRBV6-6 and TRBJ2-3; 9 bases are shared with TRBD2. V lost 5 bases to trimming and J lost 4 bases; unmatched junction nucleotides: 10. The CDR3 extends over 16 amino acids. Per the germline V gene, CDR1 is MNHNY and CDR2 is SVGAGI (reference sequence).